These 22 T cell receptor beta chains came from one sample sequenced in a study of beta chain features in type 1 diabetes. Reverse transcription of all isolated RNA meant that expressed TCRB transcripts were sequenced. Profiling relied on immunoSEQ multiplex PCR, and the TCRdb table lists in-frame clones only, not all of them. The sample includes hundreds of thousands of clones, around 15% of them seen just once. Sequenced input: naive CD4+ T cells from blood. The receptor set was obtained from a young man in good health.

This clone was counted between two and nine times. This rearrangement joins TRBV18 to TRBJ2-3; TRBD1 matches at 9 bases. Looked up from germline, CDR1 is KGHSH and CDR2 is LQKENI. The CDR3 has 15 amino acids. V trimming: 2 bases; J trimming: 9 bases; junction bases outside the gene matches: 9. Written as DNA, the CDR3 is TGTGCCAGCTCACCAGGGGGACAGGGACGTGGCACGCAGTATTTT. Translating it yields CASSPGGQGRGTQYF.

V is TRBV7-9 and J is TRBJ2-7; D is possibly TRBD2 (5 bases). The germline CDR1 and CDR2 sequences are SEHNR and FQNEAQ (reference sequence). Deletions cut 0 bases from V and 7 bases from J, with 13 bases between. The CDR3 loop spans 14 amino acids. The CDR3 reads CASSLASSRREQYF. The CDR3 bases are TGTGCCAGCAGCTTAGCCTCCTCCCGGAGGGAGCAGTACTTC. Combining the CDR3 with reference TRBV7-9 and TRBJ2-7 gives the whole variable domain DTGVSQNPRHKITKRGQNVTFRCDPISEHNRLYWYRQTLGQGPEFLTYFQNEAQLEKSRLLSDRFSAERPKGSFSTLEIQRTEQGDSAMYLCASSLASSRREQYFGPGTRLTVT.

There are a few counts of this clone. CDR3 in DNA: TGCGCCAGCAGCTTCGGGCAGCCGAACACCGGGGAGCTGTTTTTT. Its protein product is CASSFGQPNTGELFF. J is TRBJ2-2 and V is TRBV5-1; no reliable D call. This CDR3 is 15 amino acids long. The V end lost 2 bases, the J end lost 0 bases, and 8 bases lay between the germline ends. CDR1 and CDR2 (germline): SGHRS, YFSETQ. Using reference TRBV5-1 and TRBJ2-2 for the parts outside the CDR3, the full variable domain is KAGVTQTPRYLIKTRGQQVTLSCSPISGHRSVSWYQQTPGQGLQFLFEYFSETQRNKGNFPGRFSGRQFSNSRSEMNVSTLELGDSALYLCASSFGQPNTGELFFGEGSRLTVL.

In its sample, this clone was seen a few times. The rearrangement links TRBV18 to TRBJ2-7; TRBD1 agrees at 7 bases. CDR1 and CDR2 (germline): KGHSH, LQKENI. V gave up 6 bases and J gave up 4 bases; unmatched junction bases: 12. The CDR3 totals 15 residues. CDR3: CASSQGQVLLYEQYF. CDR3 coding DNA: TGTGCCAGCTCCCAAGGACAGGTCCTTCTATACGAGCAGTACTTC. Full variable domain (missing parts from reference TRBV18 and TRBJ2-7): NAGVMQNPRHLVRRRGQEARLRCSPMKGHSHVYWYRQLPEEGLKFMVYLQKENIIDESGMPKERFSAEFPKEGPSILRIQQVVRGDSAAYFCASSQGQVLLYEQYFGPGTRLTVT.

The chain is built from TRBV5-6 and TRBJ2-2; the D gene is possibly TRBD1 (5 bases). The V end was cut by 3 bases, the J end by 6 bases, with 15 bases between. The germline CDR1 and CDR2 sequences are SGHDT and YYEEEE. The CDR3 covers 15 residues. The DNA of the CDR3 is TGTGCCAGCAGCTCCACTGGCAGGGTAGCCGGGGAGCTGTTTTTT. Amino acid sequence: CASSSTGRVAGELFF.

In its sample, this clone was seen a few times. The chain links TRBV7-2 to TRBJ2-7; D is ambiguous. CDR1 and CDR2 (germline): SGHTA, FQGNSA. The CDR3 runs 11 residues. The germline V and J ends were trimmed by 5 bases and 5 bases, with 7 bases remaining between them. CDR3 sequence: CASSLLNEQYF. CDR3 DNA sequence: TGTGCCAGCAGCCTCTTAAACGAGCAGTACTTC.

The chain combines TRBV6-1 with TRBJ2-7; 8 bases agree with TRBD1. The V segment lost 5 bases and the J segment 0 bases; nucleotides outside the gene matches: 6. This CDR3 contains 15 residues. CDR1 is MNHNS and CDR2 is SASEGT in the germline V gene. CDR3 nucleotide sequence: TGTGCCAGCAGTCAACGGGACAGGAGCTCCTACGAGCAGTACTTC. Its translation: CASSQRDRSSYEQYF.

This clone was seen only a few times. The chain recombines TRBV4-3 with TRBJ2-6; D gene ambiguous. Trimming left V 1 base short and J 4 bases short, with 8 bases between. CDR3 length equals 15 residues. Germline values: CDR1 LGHNA, CDR2 YSLEER. CDR3 coding DNA: TGCGCCAGCAGCCAAGTTAGGTTGGGGGCCAACGTCCTGACTTTC. Translation gives CASSQVRLGANVLTF.

The chain has TRBV4-1 and TRBJ2-7; D is possibly TRBD1 (6 bases). CDR1 and CDR2 from the germline V gene are MGHRA and YSYEKL. The CDR3 covers 17 residues. The germline V and J ends were trimmed by 3 bases and 0 bases, with 18 bases remaining between them. The CDR3 nucleotides read TGCGCCAGCAGCCAGGGGGCCACAGGTTTTAGCTCCTACGAGCAGTACTTC. It codes for CASSQGATGFSSYEQYF.

The genes are TRBV29-1 and TRBJ1-2; tentative D call: TRBD1 (5 bases). Trimming took 3 bases from V and 5 from J, leaving 13 bases between them. This CDR3 comprises 13 residues. Germline V gene data show CDR1 as SQVTM and CDR2 as ANQGSEA. This CDR3 is CSVDPAGGYGYTF. For the CDR3, the DNA is TGCAGCGTTGATCCCGCGGGGGGTTATGGCTACACCTTC. Filled out from reference TRBV29-1 and TRBJ1-2, the complete variable domain reads SAVISQKPSRDICQRGTSLTIQCQVDSQVTMMFWYRQQPGQSLTLIATANQGSEATYESGFVIDKFPISRPNLTFSTLTVSNMSPEDSSIYLCSVDPAGGYGYTFGSGTRLTVV.

The gene calls are TRBV5-1 and TRBJ1-1, with D unresolved. Germline V lookup: CDR1 SGHRS, CDR2 YFSETQ. This CDR3 comprises 14 residues. The V end was cut by 0 bases, the J end by 1 base, with 7 bases between. The chain's CDR3 is CASSLVVGNTEAFF. CDR3 coding DNA: TGCGCCAGCAGCTTGGTAGTAGGGAACACTGAAGCTTTCTTT.

The chain combines TRBV9 with TRBJ2-1, with D tentatively TRBD2 (6 bases). Germline CDR1 reads SGDLS; CDR2 reads YYNGEE. This CDR3 is 16 amino acids long. Trimming cost V 3 bases and J 6 bases, with 19 bases left between them. The chain's CDR3 is CASSETPGVNGNEQFF. In nucleotides, the CDR3 is TGTGCCAGCAGCGAAACTCCGGGAGTCAATGGCAATGAGCAGTTCTTC.

This chain links TRBV21-1 with TRBJ2-3; whether TRBD2, the table's D call, matches the DNA was not checked. TRBV21-1 is flagged as a pseudogene. CDR3 size: 19 residues. CDR3 sequence reads: CASSPGLAGGAHSTDTQYF. CDR3 DNA sequence: TGTGCCAGCAGCCCGGGACTAGCGGGAGGCGCCCATAGCACAGATACGCAGTATTTT.

This clone was seen more than once but under ten times. The rearrangement uses TRBV7-2 and TRBJ1-3; D is ambiguous. The germline CDR1 and CDR2 sequences are SGHTA and FQGNSA. V was pared by 3 bases and J by 4 bases, with 4 bases between. The CDR3 contains 12 residues. The CDR3 protein is CASSLIGNTIYF. DNA of the CDR3: TGTGCCAGCAGCTTGATCGGAAACACCATATATTTT.

In its sample, this clone was seen a few times. This CDR3 reads CASTPSSEYNEQFF. The CDR3 DNA reads as TGCGCCAGCACCCCCTCTAGCGAATACAATGAGCAGTTCTTC. The chain couples TRBV5-1 to TRBJ2-1, with a weak D call TRBD2 (6 bases). The CDR3 has 14 residues. Germline CDR1 reads SGHRS; CDR2 reads YFSETQ. V gave up 6 bases and J gave up 4 bases, with 14 bases separating them.

This clone has only a few counts. This chain links TRBV7-3 with TRBJ2-1, with 9 bases fitting TRBD1. Germline V CDR1 and CDR2: SGHTA, FQGTGA. CDR3 size: 15 residues. J was trimmed by 3 bases and V by 5 bases; bases with no gene match: 5. The DNA of the CDR3 is TGTGCCAGCAGCCTCGGACAGGGGCACTACAATGAGCAGTTCTTC. Protein sequence: CASSLGQGHYNEQFF.

This clone was observed a few times. This chain connects TRBV21-1 to TRBJ2-1; TRBD1, as called in the table, went unchecked against the DNA. TRBV21-1 is classified as a pseudogene. The CDR3 is 14 amino acids. CDR3 DNA: TGTGCCAGCAGCAGGGACAACAACTACAATGAGCAGTTCTTC. This gives the protein CASSRDNNYNEQFF.

This clone was detected only once. Distinct nucleotide sequences in the sample also encode this CDR3. The V gene is TRBV6-5, the J gene TRBJ2-1; D is perhaps TRBD1 (6 bases). V was shortened by 5 bases and J by 6 bases, with 8 bases between the two germline ends. This CDR3 has 12 residues. CDR1 MNHEY and CDR2 SVGAGI come from the germline V gene. The CDR3 sequence: CASSQGSNEQFF. CDR3 bases: TGTGCCAGCAGTCAGGGGTCCAATGAGCAGTTCTTC.

J is TRBJ1-2 and V is TRBV27, with TRBD1 as a possible D gene (5 bases). Germline CDR1 and CDR2: MNHEY and SMNVEV (reference sequence). Trimming cost V 0 bases and J 4 bases, with 6 bases left between them. This CDR3 has 13 amino acids. CDR3 nucleotides: TGTGCCAGCAGTTTATCCGGGACCTATGGCTACACCTTC. Amino acids: CASSLSGTYGYTF.

This chain joins TRBV7-2 and TRBJ1-4; no clear D. From germline, CDR1 is SGHTA and CDR2 FQGNSA. This CDR3 is 13 amino acids long. The V end lost 0 bases, the J end lost 7 bases, and 6 bases lay between the germline ends. The CDR3 DNA sequence: TGTGCCAGCAGCTTAGCCGGGGTTGAAAAACTGTTTTTT. This codes for CASSLAGVEKLFF.

The chain recombines TRBV19 with TRBJ2-6; TRBD1 matches 7 bases. With V trimmed by 5 bases and J by 0 bases, 1 base remained unmatched. Germline CDR1 is LNHDA and CDR2 is SQIVND (reference sequence). The CDR3 runs 15 residues. CDR3 sequence reads: CASSYRGSGANVLTF. The CDR3 DNA reads as TGTGCCAGTAGTTACAGGGGCTCTGGGGCCAACGTCCTGACTTTC.

J is TRBJ2-7 and V is TRBV7-9; 10 bases are a match to TRBD2. The germline V gene encodes CDR1 SEHNR and CDR2 FQNEAQ (reference sequence). The V and J ends lost 1 base and 0 bases, in that order; junction bases with no gene match: 3. This CDR3 comprises 16 residues. The CDR3: CASSLGPSGGSYEQYF. CDR3 bases: TGTGCCAGCAGCTTAGGTCCTAGCGGGGGCTCCTACGAGCAGTACTTC.